This is a list of T cell receptor beta chains from one sample in a study of T cells in Graves' hyperthyroidism and ophthalmopathy. TCRdb re-called the multiplex PCR reads through MiXCR, storing one row per CDR3 protein. The sample yields under 400,000 distinct CDR3 sequences, roughly 21% seen once. Sequenced: blood. The receptors were sampled from a woman aged 45-65 years with Graves' hyperthyroidism. Both conserved end residues are part of each CDR3. D genes are given only for firm matches. Rows may omit the clone size; those that give it use once, few, many or a size class.

V gene: TRBV10-3
clone size: -
J gene: TRBJ1-4
D gene: -
CDR3 protein: CAISESRGGTKAEKLFF
CDR3 DNA: TGTGCCATCAGTGAGTCGAGGGGGGGGACAAAGGCTGAAAAACTGTTTTTT

V gene: TRBV5-1
clone size: few
J gene: TRBJ2-7
D gene: -
CDR3 protein: CASSLMDTFEQYF
CDR3 DNA: TGCGCCAGCAGCTTGATGGACACCTTCGAGCAGTACTTC

V gene: TRBV6-6
clone size: few
J gene: TRBJ2-7
D gene: TRBD2
CDR3 protein: CASSYSEGTSGAGSYEQYF
CDR3 DNA: TGTGCCAGCAGTTACTCGGAAGGGACTAGCGGGGCGGGCTCCTACGAGCAGTACTTC

V gene: TRBV5-1
clone size: -
J gene: TRBJ2-1
D gene: TRBD1
CDR3 protein: CASSDGTGNEQFF
CDR3 DNA: TGCGCCAGCAGTGATGGGACAGGGAATGAGCAGTTCTTC

V gene: TRBV12-3/TRBV12-4
clone size: many
J gene: TRBJ2-7
D gene: TRBD1
CDR3 protein: CASRTTGGLSYEQYF
CDR3 DNA: TGTGCCAGCAGGACGACAGGGGGCCTTTCATACGAGCAGTACTTC

V gene: TRBV5-1
clone size: -
J gene: TRBJ2-3
D gene: -
CDR3 protein: CASSLGGFADTQYF
CDR3 DNA: TGCGCCAGCAGCTTGGGAGGGTTCGCAGATACGCAGTATTTT

V gene: TRBV7-8
clone size: few
J gene: TRBJ1-5
D gene: TRBD1
CDR3 protein: CASSFGSGGGNQPQHF
CDR3 DNA: TGTGCCAGCAGCTTCGGATCAGGGGGCGGCAATCAGCCCCAGCATTTT

V gene: TRBV18
clone size: many
J gene: TRBJ1-1
D gene: TRBD1
CDR3 protein: CASSPFGQGAPNTEAFF
CDR3 DNA: TGTGCCAGCTCACCATTCGGACAGGGGGCCCCGAACACTGAAGCTTTCTTT

V gene: TRBV14
clone size: -
J gene: TRBJ1-6
D gene: -
CDR3 protein: CASSRVGAGLYSPLHF
CDR3 DNA: TGTGCCAGCAGCCGAGTCGGAGCTGGGCTTTATTCACCCCTCCACTTT

V gene: TRBV18
clone size: many
J gene: TRBJ1-1
D gene: TRBD1
CDR3 protein: CASSQGTALSEAFF
CDR3 DNA: TGTGCCAGCTCACAGGGGACAGCACTTTCTGAAGCTTTCTTT

V gene: TRBV11-3
clone size: many
J gene: TRBJ2-1
D gene: TRBD2
CDR3 protein: CASSPRTSEGSEQFF
CDR3 DNA: TGTGCCAGCAGCCCCCGGACTAGCGAAGGGAGTGAGCAGTTCTTC

V gene: TRBV29-1
clone size: many
J gene: TRBJ1-3
D gene: -
CDR3 protein: CSVSSGASGNTIYF
CDR3 DNA: TGCAGCGTTTCTTCAGGGGCCTCTGGAAACACCATATATTTT

V gene: TRBV30
clone size: -
J gene: TRBJ2-5
D gene: -
CDR3 protein: CAWSPKETQYF
CDR3 DNA: TGTGCCTGGAGTCCGAAAGAGACCCAGTACTTC

V gene: TRBV12-3/TRBV12-4
clone size: once
J gene: TRBJ1-6
D gene: -
CDR3 protein: CASSFLPLLGSGIHSPLHF
CDR3 DNA: TGTGCCAGCAGTTTTCTCCCGCTCTTGGGGAGTGGAATTCACTCACCCCTCCACTTT

V gene: TRBV3-1
clone size: many
J gene: TRBJ2-3
D gene: -
CDR3 protein: CASSQRDTQYF
CDR3 DNA: TGTGCCAGCAGCCAGCGGGATACGCAGTATTTT

V gene: TRBV6-8
clone size: -
J gene: TRBJ1-5
D gene: -
CDR3 protein: CASSYSSPGVGNQPQHF
CDR3 DNA: TGTGCCAGCAGTTACTCGAGCCCGGGGGTGGGCAATCAGCCCCAGCATTTT

V gene: TRBV5-1
clone size: -
J gene: TRBJ1-1
D gene: TRBD1
CDR3 protein: CASGGGQMNTEAFF
CDR3 DNA: TGCGCCAGCGGAGGGGGACAGATGAACACTGAAGCTTTCTTT

V gene: TRBV2
clone size: few
J gene: TRBJ2-7
D gene: TRBD2
CDR3 protein: CASSEAGAGLAGIEQYF
CDR3 DNA: TGTGCCAGCAGTGAAGCGGGGGCTGGACTAGCGGGGATCGAGCAGTACTTC

V gene: TRBV5-1
clone size: many
J gene: TRBJ2-7
D gene: TRBD1
CDR3 protein: CASSSGTGITYEQYF
CDR3 DNA: TGCGCCAGCAGTTCCGGGACAGGGATAACCTACGAGCAGTACTTC

V gene: TRBV3-1
clone size: many
J gene: TRBJ2-7
D gene: TRBD2
CDR3 protein: CASSLSGSLKQYF
CDR3 DNA: TGTGCCAGCAGCCTTAGCGGGAGCTTGAAGCAGTACTTC

V gene: TRBV9
clone size: many
J gene: TRBJ2-5
D gene: TRBD2
CDR3 protein: CASSARLAGGQETQYF
CDR3 DNA: TGTGCCAGCAGCGCCAGACTAGCGGGAGGGCAAGAGACCCAGTACTTC

V gene: TRBV2
clone size: many
J gene: TRBJ2-3
D gene: TRBD2
CDR3 protein: CASRGTSGRFDTQYF
CDR3 DNA: TGTGCCAGCAGGGGGACTAGCGGACGTTTTGATACGCAGTATTTT

V gene: TRBV5-1
clone size: many
J gene: TRBJ1-1
D gene: TRBD1
CDR3 protein: CASSIGGAMNTEAFF
CDR3 DNA: TGCGCCAGCAGCATAGGGGGCGCCATGAACACTGAAGCTTTCTTT

V gene: TRBV29-1
clone size: -
J gene: TRBJ1-1
D gene: -
CDR3 protein: CSVMRGTLNTEAFF
CDR3 DNA: TGCAGCGTTATGCGAGGGACGCTGAACACTGAAGCTTTCTTT

V gene: TRBV28
clone size: -
J gene: TRBJ2-7
D gene: TRBD2
CDR3 protein: CASSGLAGLSSYEQYF
CDR3 DNA: TGTGCCAGCAGTGGACTAGCGGGTTTAAGCTCCTACGAGCAGTACTTC

V gene: TRBV4-1
clone size: many
J gene: TRBJ2-1
D gene: TRBD2
CDR3 protein: CASSQERSGILGLAGGHEQFF
CDR3 DNA: TGCGCCAGCAGCCAAGAAAGGTCCGGAATATTGGGACTAGCGGGGGGGCATGAGCAGTTCTTC

V gene: TRBV20-1
clone size: many
J gene: TRBJ1-6
D gene: -
CDR3 protein: CSARTRAGSPLHF
CDR3 DNA: TGCAGTGCTCGGACCAGGGCGGGTTCACCCCTCCACTTT

V gene: TRBV28
clone size: many
J gene: TRBJ2-7
D gene: -
CDR3 protein: CASSIPGYEQYF
CDR3 DNA: TGTGCCAGCAGCATTCCCGGCTACGAGCAGTACTTC

V gene: TRBV7-6
clone size: -
J gene: TRBJ2-1
D gene: -
CDR3 protein: CASTPGSSYNEQFF
CDR3 DNA: TGTGCCAGCACGCCGGGTAGCTCCTACAATGAGCAGTTCTTC

V gene: TRBV3-1
clone size: -
J gene: TRBJ1-1
D gene: -
CDR3 protein: CASSQESGNTEAFF
CDR3 DNA: TGTGCCAGCAGCCAAGAAAGCGGGAACACTGAAGCTTTCTTT

V gene: TRBV3-1
clone size: -
J gene: TRBJ1-1
D gene: -
CDR3 protein: CASSQRGRGEAFF
CDR3 DNA: TGTGCCAGCAGCCAAAGAGGGAGGGGTGAAGCTTTCTTT

V gene: TRBV18
clone size: few
J gene: TRBJ1-1
D gene: -
CDR3 protein: CASSPQSQIQRWTEAFF
CDR3 DNA: TGTGCCAGCTCACCACAATCCCAGATCCAACGTTGGACTGAAGCTTTCTTT

V gene: TRBV20-1
clone size: -
J gene: TRBJ1-2
D gene: TRBD1
CDR3 protein: CSAEDRKNYGYTF
CDR3 DNA: TGCAGTGCGGAGGACAGGAAGAACTATGGCTACACCTTC

V gene: TRBV27
clone size: -
J gene: TRBJ2-2
D gene: -
CDR3 protein: CASSLKPWNTGELFF
CDR3 DNA: TGTGCCAGCAGTTTAAAACCTTGGAACACCGGGGAGCTGTTTTTT

V gene: TRBV20-1
clone size: many
J gene: TRBJ1-3
D gene: -
CDR3 protein: CSALQGTGNTIYF
CDR3 DNA: TGCAGTGCTCTACAGGGAACTGGAAACACCATATATTTT

V gene: TRBV11-3
clone size: -
J gene: TRBJ2-3
D gene: -
CDR3 protein: CASSVQSGTAGDTQYF
CDR3 DNA: TGTGCCAGCAGCGTTCAGAGCGGGACAGCAGGAGATACGCAGTATTTT

V gene: TRBV28
clone size: -
J gene: TRBJ2-2
D gene: TRBD2
CDR3 protein: CASSFTSGRTGELFF
CDR3 DNA: TGTGCCAGCAGTTTCACTAGCGGGAGGACCGGGGAGCTGTTTTTT

V gene: TRBV4-1
clone size: many
J gene: TRBJ2-3
D gene: -
CDR3 protein: CASSQDPLGTDTQYF
CDR3 DNA: TGCGCCAGCAGCCAAGATCCTCTCGGCACAGATACGCAGTATTTT

V gene: TRBV6-6
clone size: few
J gene: TRBJ2-2
D gene: TRBD1
CDR3 protein: CASSYFGTGNTGELFF
CDR3 DNA: TGTGCCAGCAGTTACTTCGGGACAGGGAACACCGGGGAGCTGTTTTTT

V gene: TRBV5-1
clone size: few
J gene: TRBJ2-5
D gene: TRBD2
CDR3 protein: CASSLGEGGLVLETQYF
CDR3 DNA: TGCGCCAGCAGCTTGGGCGAAGGGGGACTAGTTTTGGAGACCCAGTACTTC

V gene: TRBV20-1
clone size: many
J gene: TRBJ2-1
D gene: TRBD2
CDR3 protein: CSARKASGDYNEQFF
CDR3 DNA: TGCAGTGCTAGGAAGGCTAGCGGGGACTACAATGAGCAGTTCTTC

V gene: TRBV15
clone size: -
J gene: TRBJ1-5
D gene: -
CDR3 protein: CATSGIRSGQPQHF
CDR3 DNA: TGTGCCACCAGCGGAATCCGATCGGGCCAGCCCCAGCATTTT

V gene: TRBV5-1
clone size: -
J gene: TRBJ2-7
D gene: -
CDR3 protein: CASSLWLGYEQYF
CDR3 DNA: TGCGCCAGCAGCTTGTGGCTAGGGTACGAGCAGTACTTC

V gene: TRBV5-1
clone size: few
J gene: TRBJ2-3
D gene: TRBD2
CDR3 protein: CASSLGNSGAGTDTQYF
CDR3 DNA: TGCGCCAGCAGCTTAGGGAATAGCGGGGCTGGCACAGATACGCAGTATTTT